This passage covers 21 T cell receptor beta chains from one sample sequenced in a study of graft-versus-host responses after intestinal transplantation. Method: immunoSEQ multiplex PCR; TCRdb's copy keeps in-frame clones and lacks some. The sample yields some 95,000 clones, more than 85% seen once. These TCRs' antigens remain unknown. Source: unstimulated CD8+ T cells sorted from spleen or lymph node cells, taken before intestinal transplant. These receptor sequences come from a human donor who received an intestinal transplant.

The V call is TRBV9, the J call TRBJ2-3; 7 bases line up with TRBD2. CDR3 size: 16 residues. Trimming cost V 0 bases and J 4 bases; bases outside gene matches: 8. The germline CDR1 and CDR2 sequences are SGDLS and YYNGEE. The CDR3 DNA is TGTGCCAGCAGCGTAGCCAAAGGACTAGGGGCAGATACGCAGTATTTT. The encoded protein is CASSVAKGLGADTQYF.

This clone turned up a few times. This rearrangement joins TRBV4-1 to TRBJ2-7, with 9 bases matching TRBD2. Germline V gives CDR1 MGHRA, CDR2 YSYEKL. CDR3 size: 16 residues. The ends lost 2 bases at V and 4 bases at J; junction bases unmatched: 9. The CDR3 bases are TGCGCCAGCAGCCAACTCGGGCCTAGCGGGGAGTACGAGCAGTACTTC. It codes for CASSQLGPSGEYEQYF.

The V call is TRBV9, the J call TRBJ2-1; 9 bases line up with TRBD2. The V segment lost 0 bases and the J segment 3 bases; nucleotides outside the gene matches: 4. The CDR3 extends over 16 amino acids. CDR1 is SGDLS and CDR2 is YYNGEE in the germline V gene. DNA for the CDR3: TGTGCCAGCAGCGTAGGGCTAGCGGGAATCTACAATGAGCAGTTCTTC. Translation: CASSVGLAGIYNEQFF.

V usage is TRBV14 and J usage is TRBJ2-5; weak D call: TRBD2 (6 bases). The CDR3 has 14 amino acids. Trimming stripped 4 bases from V and 5 bases from J, with 14 bases between. The V gene's germline CDR1 is SGHDN and CDR2 FVKESK. The CDR3 protein is CASSLWTTGETQYF. The CDR3 bases are TGTGCCAGCAGCCTATGGACTACCGGGGAGACCCAGTACTTC.

The gene calls are TRBV28 and TRBJ1-5; 7 bases fit TRBD1. J gave up 6 bases and V 3 bases, and 11 bases lay outside the gene matches. The CDR3 extends over 16 amino acids. The germline V gene has CDR1 MDHEN and CDR2 SYDVKM. The CDR3 DNA reads TGTGCCAGCAGTTTTTCGACAGGGTTCGCCGGTCAGCCCCAGCATTTT. Translation: CASSFSTGFAGQPQHF.

CDR3 amino acids: CASSRPGLAVNEQFF. CDR3 coding DNA: TGTGCCAGCAGCCGTCCGGGACTAGCGGTAAATGAGCAGTTCTTC. The chain has TRBV5-5 and TRBJ2-1; 11 bases fit TRBD2. Germline V lookup: CDR1 SGHKS, CDR2 YYEKEE (reference sequence). The CDR3 totals 15 residues. V gave up 4 bases and J gave up 7 bases; unmatched junction bases: 7.

Concerning this clone itself: One junction end disagrees with the germline gene, perhaps due to a read error. The J gene is TRBJ2-3, the V gene TRBV2, with D unresolved. The CDR3 extends over 13 amino acids. The germline V gene encodes CDR1 SNHLY and CDR2 FYNNEI. Written as DNA, the CDR3 is TGTACCAGCAGTGAAGCCCGGACAGATACGCAGTATTTT. It yields the protein CTSSEARTDTQYF.

The chain has TRBV6-1 and TRBJ2-2; 8 bases align to TRBD1. CDR3 length: 16 residues. Germline CDR1 is MNHNS and CDR2 is SASEGT. The ends lost 3 bases at V and 6 bases at J; junction bases unmatched: 9. CDR3 in DNA: TGTGCCAGCAGTGATATGGAGACAGGGGTAGCCGGGGAGCTGTTTTTT. It encodes CASSDMETGVAGELFF.

The chain is built from TRBV30 and TRBJ2-7, with D perhaps TRBD1 (6 bases). V lost 5 bases to trimming and J lost 6 bases, with 14 bases between them. Germline V gives CDR1 GTSNPN, CDR2 SVGIG (reference sequence). CDR3 size: 12 residues. The CDR3 coding sequence is TGTGCCTGGGATATTACAGGGCCCGAGCAGTACTTC. This codes for CAWDITGPEQYF.

The genes are TRBV27 and TRBJ1-2; possibly TRBD1 for D (5 bases). V lost 6 bases to trimming and J lost 7 bases, with 21 bases between them. From germline, CDR1 is MNHEY and CDR2 SMNVEV (reference sequence). This CDR3 has 15 residues. Written as DNA, the CDR3 is TGTGCCAGCAGACCTTACAGGTCGGTCCGATCTGGCTACACCTTC. Protein sequence: CASRPYRSVRSGYTF.

The chain employs TRBV19 and TRBJ2-1, with TRBD2 matching over 7 bases. Germline V CDR1 and CDR2: LNHDA, SQIVND (reference sequence). This CDR3 comprises 15 residues. V dropped 3 bases and J dropped 3; count of bases not matched to a gene: 5. The CDR3 here is CASSISGGFYNEQFF. CDR3 DNA: TGTGCCAGTAGTATTTCGGGGGGTTTCTACAATGAGCAGTTCTTC.

This clone was recorded only once. The V and J genes are TRBV5-4 and TRBJ2-2, with D perhaps TRBD2 (7 bases). The CDR3 runs 17 residues. Germline V lookup: CDR1 SGHNT, CDR2 YYREEE (reference sequence). Trimming took 0 bases from V and 2 from J, leaving 14 bases between them. CDR3 sequence reads: CASSLVAGALNTGELFF. CDR3 bases: TGTGCCAGCAGCTTGGTTGCGGGGGCCCTAAACACCGGGGAGCTGTTTTTT. The full variable domain, in which reference TRBV5-4 and TRBJ2-2 provide the parts outside the CDR3, is ETGVTQSPTHLIKTRGQQVTLRCSSQSGHNTVSWYQQALGQGPQFIFQYYREEENGRGNFPPRFSGLQFPNYSSELNVNALELDDSALYLCASSLVAGALNTGELFFGEGSRLTVL.

The chain is built from TRBV5-5 and TRBJ2-7, with TRBD1 identical over 7 bases. V gave up 0 bases and J gave up 4 bases; unmatched junction bases: 7. The CDR3 spans 15 residues. Germline V gene sequence: CDR1 SGHKS, CDR2 YYEKEE (reference sequence). CDR3: CASSLVSAGGYEQYF. CDR3 coding DNA: TGTGCCAGCAGCTTGGTGTCGGCAGGGGGTTACGAGCAGTACTTC.

The chain links TRBV19 to TRBJ2-1; TRBD1 matches 9 bases. Looked up from germline, CDR1 is LNHDA and CDR2 is SQIVND (reference sequence). Trimming cost V 3 bases and J 3 bases; bases outside gene matches: 3. The CDR3 sequence is 15 residues long. In nucleotides, the CDR3 is TGTGCCAGTAGTATGGGACAGGGAGGCTACAATGAGCAGTTCTTC. It encodes CASSMGQGGYNEQFF.

The chain carries TRBV27 and TRBJ1-1; 10 bases line up with TRBD1. Per germline, CDR1 MNHEY and CDR2 SMNVEV (reference sequence). This CDR3 comprises 16 residues. J lost 5 bases, V lost 7 bases, and 13 bases had no gene match. This chain's CDR3 is CASTWDRGLPVTEAFF. CDR3 coding DNA: TGTGCCAGCACTTGGGACAGGGGTCTCCCGGTTACTGAAGCTTTCTTT.

The rearrangement uses TRBV10-2 and TRBJ1-6; D is undetermined. There are 14 residues in the CDR3. Germline V gene data show CDR1 as WSHSY and CDR2 as SAAADI. V lost 10 bases, J lost 0 bases, and 10 bases lay in between. CDR3 DNA sequence: TGCGCCACCGAAAGTAGCTCCTATAATTCACCCCTCCACTTT. This translates into CATESSSYNSPLHF.

This sequence joins TRBV4-3 and TRBJ2-7; 8 bases are a match to TRBD1. The CDR3 totals 13 residues. The trim removed 4 bases at V and 4 bases at J, leaving 3 bases unmatched. Germline CDR1 is LGHNA and CDR2 is YSLEER. For the CDR3, the DNA is TGCGCCAGCAGCCCGGACAGGGAGTACGAGCAGTACTTC. This translates into CASSPDREYEQYF.

The gene calls are TRBV9 and TRBJ1-2; D unclear. The CDR3 is 14 amino acids. V gave up 7 bases and J gave up 3 bases, with 16 bases separating them. Germline CDR1 is SGDLS and CDR2 is YYNGEE. Written as DNA, the CDR3 is TGTGCCAGCGGCGGGGTGGCCGGGGACTATGGCTACACCTTC. Its translation: CASGGVAGDYGYTF.

The J gene is TRBJ2-7, the V gene TRBV27; D is undetermined. Germline CDR1 and CDR2: MNHEY and SMNVEV (reference sequence). The CDR3 contains 18 residues. The germline V and J ends were trimmed by 5 bases and 2 bases, with 25 bases remaining between them. The CDR3 DNA sequence: TGTGCCAGCAGTCCAACAATGTTAGCAGACTTTTACACCTACGAGCAGTACTTC. Encoded protein: CASSPTMLADFYTYEQYF.

This rearrangement joins TRBV7-9 to TRBJ1-1; a weak D match, TRBD1 (6 bases). Germline values: CDR1 SEHNR, CDR2 FQNEAQ (reference sequence). This CDR3 has 15 amino acids. Trimming took 5 bases from V and 4 from J, leaving 17 bases between them. The chain's CDR3 is CASSDPGGAFTEAFF. The CDR3 nucleotides are TGTGCCAGCAGCGATCCGGGGGGCGCCTTCACTGAAGCTTTCTTT.

The CDR3 DNA reads TGTGCCAGTAGTATATCGACCGGACTAGCGGCCTACAATGAGCAGTTCTTC. Its protein is CASSISTGLAAYNEQFF. The chain employs TRBV19 and TRBJ2-1; 10 nucleotides agree with TRBD2. The CDR3 contains 17 residues. Germline assignment: CDR1 LNHDA and CDR2 SQIVND (reference sequence). The ends lost 2 bases at V and 2 bases at J; junction bases unmatched: 6. Drawing the rest from reference TRBV19 and TRBJ2-1, the complete variable domain is DGGITQSPKYLFRKEGQNVTLSCEQNLNHDAMYWYRQDPGQGLRLIYYSQIVNDFQKGDIAEGYSVSREKKESFPLTVTSAQKNPTAFYLCASSISTGLAAYNEQFFGPGTRLTVL.